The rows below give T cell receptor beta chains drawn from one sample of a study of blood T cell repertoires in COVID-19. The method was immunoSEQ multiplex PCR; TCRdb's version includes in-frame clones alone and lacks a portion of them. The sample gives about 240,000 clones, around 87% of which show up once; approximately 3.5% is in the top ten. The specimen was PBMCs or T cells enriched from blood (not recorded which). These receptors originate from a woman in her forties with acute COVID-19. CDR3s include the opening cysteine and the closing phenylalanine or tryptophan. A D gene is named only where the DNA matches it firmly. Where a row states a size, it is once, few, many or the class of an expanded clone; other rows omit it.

DNA: TGTGCCAGCAGCCCGATTGGACTAGCTGGTGATGAGCAGTTCTTC
CDR3: CASSPIGLAGDEQFF
V: TRBV14
D: TRBD2
J: TRBJ2-1
size: .

DNA: TGTGCCAGCGACAAACTAGCGGGAGGACACACCGGGGAGCTGTTTTTT
CDR3: CASDKLAGGHTGELFF
V: TRBV11-2
D: TRBD2
J: TRBJ2-2
size: once

DNA: TGCGCCAGCAGCCAAGATTTAGCCGCGACAGGGCGGTCCTACGAGCAGTACTTC
CDR3: CASSQDLAATGRSYEQYF
V: TRBV4-1
D: TRBD1
J: TRBJ2-7
size: few

DNA: TGTGCCAGCAGCTTGGTCTTAGGGGGTTGGAAGGATGAGCAGTTCTTC
CDR3: CASSLVLGGWKDEQFF
V: TRBV5-8
D: .
J: TRBJ2-1
size: .

DNA: TGTGCCAGCAGCAGACCTAGCGGGACCGATTACGAGCAGTACTTC
CDR3: CASSRPSGTDYEQYF
V: TRBV2
D: TRBD2
J: TRBJ2-7
size: .

DNA: TGTGCCACCACGTGGGGCAGCTCCTATAATTCACCCCTCCACTTT
CDR3: CATTWGSSYNSPLHF
V: TRBV2
D: .
J: TRBJ1-6
size: .

DNA: TGTGCCTGGAGCCTAGACAATGAGCAGTTCTTC
CDR3: CAWSLDNEQFF
V: TRBV30
D: .
J: TRBJ2-1
size: .

DNA: TGTGCCAGCAGCGGGGGGGGACAGGAGAACACTGAAGCTTTCTTT
CDR3: CASSGGGQENTEAFF
V: TRBV5-4
D: TRBD1
J: TRBJ1-1
size: .

DNA: TGTGCTAGTGGTTTGAGCGGGAGCCCTTACAATGAGCAGTTCTTC
CDR3: CASGLSGSPYNEQFF
V: TRBV12-5
D: TRBD2
J: TRBJ2-1
size: .

DNA: TGTGCCAGCAGCCAGGGACTAGCCTCCTACAATGAGCAGTTCTTC
CDR3: CASSQGLASYNEQFF
V: TRBV7-3
D: TRBD2
J: TRBJ2-1
size: .

DNA: TGTGCCAGCAGTGGTAGTAGCGGGAGGGCCGCTGGATATGAGCAGTTCTTC
CDR3: CASSGSSGRAAGYEQFF
V: TRBV2
D: TRBD2
J: TRBJ2-1
size: once

DNA: TGTGCCACCAGTTTGCCCGGGACGAACACCGGGGAGCTGTTTTTT
CDR3: CATSLPGTNTGELFF
V: TRBV24-1
D: .
J: TRBJ2-2
size: .

DNA: TGTGCCAGCAGCCAAGGCACTAGCCGGGATACGCAGTATTTT
CDR3: CASSQGTSRDTQYF
V: TRBV4-2
D: .
J: TRBJ2-3
size: .

DNA: TGTGCCAGCAGCCAACAACAGTATAATTCACCCCTCCACTTT
CDR3: CASSQQQYNSPLHF
V: TRBV3-1/TRBV3-2
D: .
J: TRBJ1-6
size: .

DNA: TGTGCCAGCAGTGACGCACTAGCGGTCTCCTACGAGCAGTACTTC
CDR3: CASSDALAVSYEQYF
V: TRBV2
D: TRBD2
J: TRBJ2-7
size: .

DNA: TGTGCCAGCAGCCAAGTGGGTAGCGTCTACACCGGGGAGCTGTTTTTT
CDR3: CASSQVGSVYTGELFF
V: TRBV4-2
D: .
J: TRBJ2-2
size: .

DNA: TGTGCCAGCAGCTTACCGGGACAGGGGATCACCGGGGAGCTGTTTTTT
CDR3: CASSLPGQGITGELFF
V: TRBV7-9
D: TRBD1
J: TRBJ2-2
size: .

DNA: TGTGCCAGCAGCTTAGCGGGGGGACAGGCCGGTGGCTACACCTTC
CDR3: CASSLAGGQAGGYTF
V: TRBV7-9
D: TRBD1
J: TRBJ1-2
size: .

DNA: TGTGCCAGCAGCCAGAAAGGCAGGGCGTTCTTAATAACTCCGTCCGGGGAGCTGTTTTTT
CDR3: CASSQKGRAFLITPSGELFF
V: TRBV11-3
D: .
J: TRBJ2-2
size: .

DNA: TGTGCCAGCAGCCGTGGGACTAGCGGGAGGAGATGGGCCGGGGAGCTGTTTTTT
CDR3: CASSRGTSGRRWAGELFF
V: TRBV13
D: TRBD2
J: TRBJ2-2
size: .

DNA: TGTGCCAGCAGTTTGATGGCCGGGACAAGCTACACCTTC
CDR3: CASSLMAGTSYTF
V: TRBV27
D: .
J: TRBJ1-2
size: .

DNA: TGTGCCAGTAGTCGACAGGGGAATTCACCCCTCCACTTT
CDR3: CASSRQGNSPLHF
V: TRBV19
D: TRBD1
J: TRBJ1-6
size: .

DNA: TGCGCCAGCAGCCCTGGGACAGGGCGTGAGCAGTACTTC
CDR3: CASSPGTGREQYF
V: TRBV4-1
D: TRBD1
J: TRBJ2-7
size: .

DNA: TGTGCCAGCAGCTTGGCAGGGGTCAATGAGCAGTTCTTC
CDR3: CASSLAGVNEQFF
V: TRBV5-4
D: .
J: TRBJ2-1
size: .

DNA: TGTGCCTGGAGGCTAGGACAGGCGTCAGTTAATGAGCAGTTCTTC
CDR3: CAWRLGQASVNEQFF
V: TRBV30
D: TRBD1
J: TRBJ2-1
size: .

DNA: TGTGCCAGCAGCTTAGGGCCCCGAGAGGATGAAAAACTGTTTTTT
CDR3: CASSLGPREDEKLFF
V: TRBV11-2
D: .
J: TRBJ1-4
size: .

DNA: TGTGCCAGCAGCTTAGAAAACCTAAATTCACCCCTCCACTTT
CDR3: CASSLENLNSPLHF
V: TRBV11-2
D: .
J: TRBJ1-6
size: .

DNA: TGTGCCAGCAGCTCTAAGCCCCCCAGACAAGCCTCTGGAAACACCATATATTTT
CDR3: CASSSKPPRQASGNTIYF
V: TRBV7-6
D: .
J: TRBJ1-3
size: .

DNA: TGTGCCAGCAGTCCAGGGGAAGGGTGGCCCGGGGAGCTGTTTTTT
CDR3: CASSPGEGWPGELFF
V: TRBV5-5
D: .
J: TRBJ2-2
size: .

DNA: TGTGCCAGTAGTCTAGCGGGAGTAGTTCGCACAGATACGCAGTATTTT
CDR3: CASSLAGVVRTDTQYF
V: TRBV19
D: TRBD2
J: TRBJ2-3
size: .

DNA: TGTGCCAGCAGCCCCGGGACTAGTGTACCCGGGGAGCTGTTTTTT
CDR3: CASSPGTSVPGELFF
V: TRBV6-5
D: TRBD2
J: TRBJ2-2
size: few

DNA: TGTGCCAGCAGTTTAGAGGGGGCAAATCAGCCCCAGCATTTT
CDR3: CASSLEGANQPQHF
V: TRBV27
D: TRBD1
J: TRBJ1-5
size: .

DNA: TGTGCCAGCAGCTTTAGGACAGCCACAACTGAAGCTTTCTTT
CDR3: CASSFRTATTEAFF
V: TRBV5-8
D: .
J: TRBJ1-1
size: .

DNA: TGTGCCAGCAGGGTACAGGGCCTTCTCGACACTGAAGCTTTCTTT
CDR3: CASRVQGLLDTEAFF
V: TRBV2
D: .
J: TRBJ1-1
size: .

DNA: TGCGCCAGCAGCCCTCAGGACAGGGCTATTCCCTACGAGCAGTACTTC
CDR3: CASSPQDRAIPYEQYF
V: TRBV4-1
D: TRBD1
J: TRBJ2-7
size: .

DNA: TGTGCCAGCAGCTTGGCAACATGGACAGGGAGGACTGAAGCTTTCTTT
CDR3: CASSLATWTGRTEAFF
V: TRBV5-6
D: TRBD1
J: TRBJ1-1
size: few

DNA: TGCGCCAGCAGCCAAACAGAGATCACCGGGGAGCTGTTTTTT
CDR3: CASSQTEITGELFF
V: TRBV4-1
D: .
J: TRBJ2-2
size: few

DNA: TGCGCCAGCAGCCCACAGGGAAGTAGGACTGAAGCTTTCTTT
CDR3: CASSPQGSRTEAFF
V: TRBV4-1
D: .
J: TRBJ1-1
size: .

DNA: TGTGCCAGCGGGACAGGGAGCGCTGGAAACACCATATATTTT
CDR3: CASGTGSAGNTIYF
V: TRBV19
D: TRBD1
J: TRBJ1-3
size: .

DNA: TGCAGCTATGACCGGAACAGGGCCGACTATGGCTACACCTTC
CDR3: CSYDRNRADYGYTF
V: TRBV29-1
D: .
J: TRBJ1-2
size: .

DNA: TGCGCCAGCAGCCAAGAGACTGCAAACTATGGTCCTCCCACCTTC
CDR3: CASSQETANYGPPTF
V: TRBV4-1
D: .
J: TRBJ1-2
size: .

DNA: TGTGCCAGCAGCTCCCTCGTCGGATCGGGAGGGCCAGAGTTCTTC
CDR3: CASSSLVGSGGPEFF
V: TRBV7-6
D: TRBD2
J: TRBJ2-1
size: .

DNA: TGCGCCAGCAGCTTGGCCGTCGGTAGCTCCTACAATGAGCAGTTCTTC
CDR3: CASSLAVGSSYNEQFF
V: TRBV5-1
D: .
J: TRBJ2-1
size: .

DNA: TGTGCCACCAGCATCAACCCGACTAAAACAGCTTTCTTT
CDR3: CATSINPTKTAFF
V: TRBV15
D: .
J: TRBJ1-1
size: .

DNA: TGTGCCAGCAGTGGGTTTCTAGCGGGACGAAACATTCAGTACTTC
CDR3: CASSGFLAGRNIQYF
V: TRBV6-4
D: TRBD2
J: TRBJ2-4
size: .

DNA: TGTGCCACCAGCAGAGAAAGGACAGACACAGATACGCAGTATTTT
CDR3: CATSRERTDTDTQYF
V: TRBV15
D: .
J: TRBJ2-3
size: .

DNA: TGTGCCAGCAGCTTCGGGACAGGGGGCGGGAATGAGCAGTTCTTC
CDR3: CASSFGTGGGNEQFF
V: TRBV6-5
D: TRBD1
J: TRBJ2-1
size: .

DNA: TGTGCCAGCTCACCCGGGACACCTACCAACACCGGGGAGCTGTTTTTT
CDR3: CASSPGTPTNTGELFF
V: TRBV18
D: .
J: TRBJ2-2
size: many

DNA: TGTGCCAGTAGTCCAAGCATGAGCTACGAGCAGTACTTC
CDR3: CASSPSMSYEQYF
V: TRBV19
D: .
J: TRBJ2-7
size: .